One sample yielded the 11 T cell receptor beta chains listed below, sequenced in a study of blood T cell repertoires in COVID-19. Clones were read by immunoSEQ multiplex PCR, and TCRdb kept only the in-frame ones, dropping some. This table holds 91,000 or so clones, about nine tenths found once. The sample comprised peripheral blood. These TCRs come from a woman between 45 and 65 years old in a cohort sampled during active COVID-19.

V gene TRBV28 combines with J gene TRBJ2-5; TRBD1 matches at 7 bases. The CDR3 runs to 13 residues. CDR1 MDHEN and CDR2 SYDVKM come from the germline V gene. The J segment lost 1 base and the V segment lost 6 bases, leaving 2 bases of the junction unmatched. CDR3 region: CASSGTVQETQYF. In nucleotides, the CDR3 is TGTGCCAGCAGCGGGACAGTCCAAGAGACCCAGTACTTC.

This chain links TRBV3-1 (or the pseudogene TRBV3-2) with TRBJ2-3, with 9 nucleotides matching TRBD1. Germline values: CDR1 LGHDT, CDR2 YNNKEL (reference sequence). CDR3 length: 15 amino acids. Trimming at V came to 0 bases and at J to 4 bases, leaving 2 bases not matched to a gene. CDR3 sequence: CASSQDDRGADTQYF. The CDR3 DNA is TGTGCCAGCAGCCAAGATGACAGGGGGGCAGATACGCAGTATTTT.

The J gene is TRBJ1-1, the V gene TRBV5-1, with 10 bases that match TRBD1. With 4 bases clipped from V and 7 bases from J, the junction kept 7 bases outside the gene matches. Germline-derived CDR1 and CDR2 are SGHRS and YFSETQ. The CDR3 runs to 14 residues. The CDR3 DNA reads TGCGCCAGCAGCCCAGACAGGGGGCATAATGAAGCTTTCTTT. Its protein product is CASSPDRGHNEAFF.

This clone was detected only a few times. The rearrangement uses TRBV7-3 and TRBJ1-6, with D uncertain. V lost 3 bases to trimming and J lost 8 bases, with 14 bases between them. CDR1 SGHTA and CDR2 FQGTGA come from the germline V gene. This CDR3 spans 15 amino acids. CDR3 DNA sequence: TGTGCCAGCAGCTTCCGCCCCCGCGGGGATTCACCCCTCCACTTT. Translation gives CASSFRPRGDSPLHF.

This chain links TRBV7-9 with TRBJ1-2; a weak D match, TRBD1 (5 bases). The V end was cut by 5 bases, the J end by 7 bases, with 14 bases between. In germline, CDR1 is SEHNR, CDR2 FQNEAQ (reference sequence). The CDR3 sequence is 13 residues long. The CDR3 DNA is TGTGCCAGCAGCCCGCAGGGATATAGTGGCTACACCTTC. This sequence encodes CASSPQGYSGYTF.

This clone has just one count. This chain uses TRBV28 with TRBJ1-1; 7 positions agree with TRBD1. V shed 2 bases and J 4 bases; nucleotides not matched to a gene: 10. CDR1 and CDR2 from the germline V gene are MDHEN and SYDVKM. The CDR3 runs 16 residues. CDR3 sequence: CASSLPHVAGGTEAFF. DNA of the CDR3: TGTGCCAGCAGTTTACCTCACGTGGCAGGGGGCACTGAAGCTTTCTTT.

This clone has more than one count but fewer than ten. The genes are TRBV6-5 and TRBJ1-5; 9 bases match TRBD1. With 5 bases clipped from V and 9 bases from J, the junction kept 8 bases outside the gene matches. The germline gives CDR1 MNHEY, CDR2 SVGAGI. The CDR3 extends over 14 amino acids. The CDR3 reads CASSTTGGGWPQHF. The CDR3 region has the DNA TGTGCCAGCAGTACAACAGGGGGCGGTTGGCCCCAGCATTTT.

The genes are TRBV21-1 and TRBJ2-5; the table calls TRBD1, which could not be checked here. TRBV21-1 corresponds to a pseudogene. This CDR3 has 16 amino acids. The CDR3 bases are TGTGCCAGCAGCAAAGAGAGGGGGACAGGGAAAGAGACCCAGTACTTC. Protein sequence: CASSKERGTGKETQYF.

This clone was counted between two and nine times. The chain couples TRBV24-1 to TRBJ2-7; a possible D gene is TRBD1 (6 bases). The V and J ends lost 6 bases and 6 bases respectively, with 14 bases between them. Germline CDR1 reads KGHDR; CDR2 reads SFDVKD. The CDR3 consists of 13 residues. The CDR3 nucleotides are TGTGCCACCAGTATTGCAGGGGCCAGCGAGCAGTACTTC. It translates to CATSIAGASEQYF.

The chain links TRBV28 to TRBJ2-7; 7 bases map to TRBD1. The V gene end was trimmed by 5 bases and the J gene end by 4 bases; junction bases not matched to a gene: 8. The CDR3 length is 14 residues. Germline CDR1 and CDR2: MDHEN and SYDVKM. The CDR3 region is CASSRTGLDYEQYF. The DNA of the CDR3 is TGTGCCAGCAGTCGGACAGGTCTGGATTACGAGCAGTACTTC.

V usage is TRBV2 and J usage is TRBJ1-2; D is unresolved. This CDR3 is built from 13 residues. V gave up 5 bases and J gave up 0 bases, with 7 bases separating them. The V gene's germline CDR1 is SNHLY and CDR2 FYNNEI. The CDR3 loop reads CASSRSSNYGYTF. CDR3 in DNA: TGTGCCAGCAGTAGGAGTTCTAACTATGGCTACACCTTC.